This T cell receptor (beta chain) came from a study of T cell responses to AZD1222 COVID-19 vaccine. The V gene's germline CDR1 is SGHTA and CDR2 FQGNSA. Trimming removed 3 bases at V and 4 bases at J, with 15 bases between. This CDR3 spans 15 amino acids. Using immunoSEQ multiplex PCR, the repertoire was profiled, and TCRdb retains in-frame clones only, with some absent. The sample records 130,000 or so clones, more than 90% being singletons. The sequences come from peripheral blood, collected 28 days after the second AZD1222 dose. The TCR sequence derives from an adult who received the AZD1222 COVID-19 vaccine. This chain connects TRBV7-2 to TRBJ1-2; possibly TRBD1 for D (6 bases). The CDR3 DNA sequence: TGTGCCAGCAGCTTTACAGGGCCTCCTCCCTATGGCTACACCTTC. It codes for CASSFTGPPPYGYTF.